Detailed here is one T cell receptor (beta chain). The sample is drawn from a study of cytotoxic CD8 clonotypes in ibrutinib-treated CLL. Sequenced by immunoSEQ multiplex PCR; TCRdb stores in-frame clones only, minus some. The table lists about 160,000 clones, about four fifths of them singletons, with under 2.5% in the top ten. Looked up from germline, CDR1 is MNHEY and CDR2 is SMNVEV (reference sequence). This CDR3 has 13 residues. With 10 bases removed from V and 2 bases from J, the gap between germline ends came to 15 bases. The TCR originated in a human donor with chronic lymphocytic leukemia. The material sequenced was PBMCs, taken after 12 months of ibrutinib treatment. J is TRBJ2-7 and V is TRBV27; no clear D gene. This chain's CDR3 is CATSLARTYEQYF. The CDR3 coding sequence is TGTGCCACCAGCCTGGCCAGAACCTACGAGCAGTACTTC.